This passage covers 31 T cell receptor beta chains from one sample sequenced in a study of cytomegalovirus exposure and HLA in healthy donors. Measured with immunoSEQ multiplex PCR; TCRdb has only the in-frame clones, and not every one. The sample includes tens of thousands of clones, 95% to 96% of them seen just once. The sample was PBMCs. Receptors were obtained from a man between 18 and 29 years old in good health and CMV-seronegative.

The chain recombines TRBV7-2 with TRBJ2-5, with a weak D call TRBD2 (6 bases). This CDR3 region has 15 residues. Germline CDR1 reads SGHTA; CDR2 reads FQGNSA. Trimming left V 5 bases short and J 4 bases short, with 17 bases between. CDR3 sequence reads: CASSPPRRGGETQYF. The CDR3 nucleotides are TGTGCCAGCAGCCCCCCTCGGCGGGGAGGAGAGACCCAGTACTTC.

The rearrangement joins TRBV28 to TRBJ2-7; TRBD1 matches at 8 bases. Germline V gene sequence: CDR1 MDHEN, CDR2 SYDVKM. CDR3 length: 14 residues. With V trimmed by 4 bases and J by 2 bases, 4 bases remained unmatched. The CDR3 nucleotides are TGTGCCAGCAGTTCCCTCAGGGGGCCCTACGAGCAGTACTTC. Amino acid sequence: CASSSLRGPYEQYF.

The V gene is TRBV11-2, the J gene TRBJ2-7, with a possible D match to TRBD2 (5 bases). The CDR3 sequence is 16 residues long. CDR1 and CDR2 (germline): SGHAT, FQNNGV. V was pared by 3 bases and J by 2 bases, with 17 bases between. CDR3: CASSFSYLETTYEQYF. As DNA, the CDR3 is TGTGCCAGCAGCTTTTCGTACCTTGAGACTACCTACGAGCAGTACTTC.

This clone has more than one count but fewer than ten. This rearrangement joins TRBV5-5 to TRBJ1-5; D may be TRBD1 (5 bases). This CDR3 has 15 amino acids. Germline V lookup: CDR1 SGHKS, CDR2 YYEKEE (reference sequence). V lost 4 bases, J lost 0 bases, and 11 bases lay in between. The CDR3 region has the DNA TGTGCCAGCAGCCTGACAGATTATAGCAATCAGCCCCAGCATTTT. Amino acid sequence: CASSLTDYSNQPQHF.

V usage is TRBV4-2 and J usage is TRBJ2-1; 9 bases line up with TRBD1. J was trimmed by 5 bases and V by 1 base; bases with no gene match: 0. CDR1 is LGHNA, CDR2 YNFKEQ, per germline. This CDR3 has 14 amino acids. The CDR3 loop is CASSQGDRDNEQFF. DNA for the CDR3: TGTGCCAGCAGCCAAGGGGACAGGGACAATGAGCAGTTCTTC.

The gene calls are TRBV30 and TRBJ2-4; TRBD2 aligns across 9 bases. J was trimmed by 1 base and V by 2 bases; bases with no gene match: 9. Per germline, CDR1 GTSNPN and CDR2 SVGIG (reference sequence). CDR3 size: 17 residues. The CDR3 reads CAWSKPGLAWAKNIQYF. The CDR3 DNA reads TGTGCCTGGAGTAAACCAGGACTAGCGTGGGCCAAAAACATTCAGTACTTC.

The rearrangement links TRBV6-5 to TRBJ2-3; no clear D gene. Germline V gives CDR1 MNHEY, CDR2 SVGAGI. V gave up 5 bases and J gave up 4 bases, with 4 bases separating them. This CDR3 has 11 amino acids. In DNA, the CDR3 is TGTGCCAGCAGTCGTGCAGATACGCAGTATTTT. Protein sequence: CASSRADTQYF.

The CDR3 DNA follows: TGTGCCATCAGTGAGGCCGACGGGACAGGGGAAAAACTGTTTTTT. Amino acids: CAISEADGTGEKLFF. J is TRBJ1-4 and V is TRBV10-3; 9 bases are shared with TRBD1. This CDR3 spans 15 amino acids. Germline-derived CDR1 and CDR2 are ENHRY and SYGVKD. Germline trimming cut 2 bases from V and 8 bases from J; bases unmatched to any gene: 6.

The chain uses TRBV18 and TRBJ2-1; TRBD2 matches at 7 bases. Germline CDR1 reads KGHSH; CDR2 reads LQKENI. The CDR3 is 18 residues long. V lost 2 bases to trimming and J lost 1 base; unmatched junction nucleotides: 11. The CDR3 nucleotides read TGTGCCAGCTCACCATACGCCCTAGCGGAGGGGTCCTACAATGAGCAGTTCTTC. It specifies CASSPYALAEGSYNEQFF.

Notes on this clone: This sample includes further DNA sequences coding for the same CDR3. This chain connects TRBV9 to TRBJ2-3; 11 nucleotides align to TRBD2. After removal of 0 bases from V and 3 bases from J, the junction contained 0 bases not matched to a gene. This CDR3 contains 15 residues. CDR1 is SGDLS, CDR2 YYNGEE, per germline. The CDR3 coding sequence is TGTGCCAGCAGCGTAGGGACTAGCGGGACAGATACGCAGTATTTT. Translated: CASSVGTSGTDTQYF.

This clone was picked up one time. V gene TRBV28 combines with J gene TRBJ2-5, with unresolved D. Germline-derived CDR1 and CDR2 are MDHEN and SYDVKM. The CDR3 spans 14 residues. The V and J ends lost 2 bases and 4 bases respectively, with 11 bases between them. The CDR3 DNA reads as TGTGCCAGCAGTTTACTGACAACCGGAGAGACCCAGTACTTC. Amino acid sequence: CASSLLTTGETQYF. Together with reference TRBV28 and TRBJ2-5, the CDR3 gives the full variable domain: DVKVTQSSRYLVKRTGEKVFLECVQDMDHENMFWYRQDPGLGLRLIYFSYDVKMKEKGDIPEGYSVSREKKERFSLILESASTNQTSMYLCASSLLTTGETQYFGPGTRLLVL.

The V and J genes are TRBV4-1 and TRBJ2-7, with 7 bases identical to TRBD2. Trimming at V came to 2 bases and at J to 0 bases, leaving 7 bases not matched to a gene. CDR1 is MGHRA, CDR2 YSYEKL, per germline. The length of the CDR3 is 16 residues. The CDR3 nucleotides are TGCGCCAGCAGCCAACACCCCACTAGCGTCTCCTACGAGCAGTACTTC. Translated, it gives CASSQHPTSVSYEQYF.

The CDR3 DNA is TGTGCCAGCAGCGCCGGACAGGGTGGGTACGAGCAGTACTTC. Translating gives CASSAGQGGYEQYF. V gene TRBV9 combines with J gene TRBJ2-7; TRBD1 matches at 8 bases. Unmatched junction bases numbered 6, after V lost 3 bases and J lost 4 bases. The length of the CDR3 is 14 residues. Germline-derived CDR1 and CDR2 are SGDLS and YYNGEE. Looking up the rest from reference TRBV9 and TRBJ2-7 gives the full variable domain: DSGVTQTPKHLITATGQRVTLRCSPRSGDLSVYWYQQSLDQGLQFLIQYYNGEERAKGNILERFSAQQFPDLHSELNLSSLELGDSALYFCASSAGQGGYEQYFGPGTRLTVT.

The chain couples TRBV5-4 to TRBJ2-7, with 7 bases identical to TRBD1. J was trimmed by 0 bases and V by 4 bases; bases with no gene match: 4. Germline V CDR1 and CDR2: SGHNT, YYREEE (reference sequence). This CDR3 has 14 amino acids. CDR3 DNA: TGTGCCAGCAGCGACCGGGACAGCTCCTACGAGCAGTACTTC. Translating it yields CASSDRDSSYEQYF.

This sequence joins TRBV18 and TRBJ2-2; 9 nucleotides agree with TRBD2. The CDR3 totals 15 residues. With V trimmed by 3 bases and J by 6 bases, 5 bases remained unmatched. Germline V gives CDR1 KGHSH, CDR2 LQKENI. This CDR3 is CASSPREGLSGELFF. For the CDR3, the DNA is TGTGCCAGCTCACCGCGGGAGGGCCTCTCCGGGGAGCTGTTTTTT.

V and J are TRBV28 and TRBJ1-4; the D gene is possibly TRBD1 (6 bases). CDR1 is MDHEN, CDR2 SYDVKM, per germline. The CDR3 is 18 amino acids. V lost 4 bases and J 4 bases, leaving 22 bases between the germline ends. CDR3 residues: CASSSAGGGGSGNEKLFF. In nucleotides, the CDR3 is TGTGCCAGCAGTTCCGCGGGGGGCGGAGGGTCCGGTAATGAAAAACTGTTTTTT. Filled out from reference TRBV28 and TRBJ1-4, the complete variable domain reads DVKVTQSSRYLVKRTGEKVFLECVQDMDHENMFWYRQDPGLGLRLIYFSYDVKMKEKGDIPEGYSVSREKKERFSLILESASTNQTSMYLCASSSAGGGGSGNEKLFFGSGTQLSVL.

The chain links TRBV27 to TRBJ1-1; D call uncertain. The germline V gene encodes CDR1 MNHEY and CDR2 SMNVEV (reference sequence). The CDR3 extends over 15 amino acids. Trimming left V 10 bases short and J 5 bases short, with 23 bases between. CDR3 DNA sequence: TGTGCCACCCTGAGGGCTCGAGTAGGGAGAACTGAAGCTTTCTTT. Protein sequence: CATLRARVGRTEAFF.

CDR3 region: CASSLASRAGGRAEQFF. DNA for the CDR3: TGTGCCAGCAGCTTAGCCAGCAGGGCGGGAGGGAGGGCTGAGCAGTTCTTC. V and J are TRBV7-9 and TRBJ2-1, with TRBD2 matching 9 bases. There are 17 residues in the CDR3. V gave up 0 bases and J gave up 9 bases; unmatched junction bases: 12. The germline V gene has CDR1 SEHNR and CDR2 FQNEAQ (reference sequence).

V and J are TRBV7-6 and TRBJ2-1; a weak D match, TRBD2 (5 bases). CDR3 length: 15 residues. Germline V gene sequence: CDR1 SGHVS, CDR2 FNYEAQ. V was pared by 6 bases and J by 1 base, with 13 bases between. CDR3 region: CASREESNSYNEQFF. The CDR3, as DNA: TGTGCCAGCAGGGAGGAGAGTAATTCCTACAATGAGCAGTTCTTC.

The chain combines TRBV6-4 with TRBJ2-1, with TRBD2 identical over 12 bases. The CDR3 covers 15 residues. Germline V gene data show CDR1 as MRHNA and CDR2 as SNTAGT. J was trimmed by 6 bases and V by 4 bases; bases with no gene match: 4. The CDR3 loop is CASSGLAGEPNEQFF. DNA for the CDR3: TGTGCCAGCAGTGGACTAGCGGGAGAGCCCAATGAGCAGTTCTTC.

This chain uses TRBV5-1 with TRBJ1-3; D remains ambiguous. In germline, CDR1 is SGHRS, CDR2 YFSETQ. Between the trimmed V and J ends, which lost 1 base and 8 bases, there was a span of 13 bases. The CDR3 has 14 residues. The CDR3 DNA reads TGCGCCAGCAGCTTGCTTAGTCAGGAGGACACCATATATTTT. Translated, it gives CASSLLSQEDTIYF.

V and J are TRBV10-2 and TRBJ2-3; 9 bases align to TRBD1. Germline V gene sequence: CDR1 WSHSY, CDR2 SAAADI. The CDR3 has 14 residues. V lost 4 bases, J lost 4 bases, and 3 bases stayed unmatched. CDR3 loop: CASSGTGASDTQYF. Here the CDR3 DNA reads TGCGCCAGCAGTGGGACAGGGGCATCAGATACGCAGTATTTT.

This chain links TRBV11-2 with TRBJ2-1; 7 nucleotides align to TRBD2. Looked up from germline, CDR1 is SGHAT and CDR2 is FQNNGV. This CDR3 has 16 residues. The V segment lost 0 bases and the J segment 9 bases; nucleotides outside the gene matches: 11. CDR3 sequence (DNA): TGTGCCAGCAGCTTAGATCGTACCGGACTAGGAGGTGAGCAGTTCTTC. Translating gives CASSLDRTGLGGEQFF. The whole variable domain, filled in from reference TRBV11-2 and TRBJ2-1, reads EAGVAQSPRYKIIEKRQSVAFWCNPISGHATLYWYQQILGQGPKLLIQFQNNGVVDDSQLPKDRFSAERLKGVDSTLKIQPAKLEDSAVYLCASSLDRTGLGGEQFFGPGTRLTVL.

In its sample, this clone was seen once. The chain has TRBV18 and TRBJ1-2; D unresolved. Germline lookup yields CDR1 KGHSH and CDR2 LQKENI. The length of the CDR3 is 15 residues. V was shortened by 6 bases and J by 4 bases, with 18 bases between the two germline ends. The CDR3, as DNA: TGTGCCAGCTCCCCTGCTGGAGCGACTGTCTATGGCTACACCTTC. This sequence encodes CASSPAGATVYGYTF.

The DNA for the CDR3 is TGTGCCAGCAGTTCCGTGGGGGCCTCCTACGAGCAGTACTTC. This encodes CASSSVGASYEQYF. The chain links TRBV28 to TRBJ2-7; D is perhaps TRBD1 (6 bases). The V gene lost 4 bases and the J gene lost 0 bases, with 10 bases spanning the gap. This CDR3 comprises 14 residues. CDR1 is MDHEN and CDR2 is SYDVKM in the germline V gene. The full variable domain, its missing parts supplied by reference TRBV28 and TRBJ2-7, is DVKVTQSSRYLVKRTGEKVFLECVQDMDHENMFWYRQDPGLGLRLIYFSYDVKMKEKGDIPEGYSVSREKKERFSLILESASTNQTSMYLCASSSVGASYEQYFGPGTRLTVT.

The chain combines TRBV5-1 with TRBJ1-4; 7 positions agree with TRBD1. Germline V lookup: CDR1 SGHRS, CDR2 YFSETQ. The CDR3 contains 15 residues. J was trimmed by 0 bases and V by 8 bases; bases with no gene match: 7. CDR3 sequence (DNA): TGCGCCAGTCCGACAGGGTCAGCAACTAATGAAAAACTGTTTTTT. This sequence encodes CASPTGSATNEKLFF. The full variable domain, completed using reference TRBV5-1 and TRBJ1-4, is KAGVTQTPRYLIKTRGQQVTLSCSPISGHRSVSWYQQTPGQGLQFLFEYFSETQRNKGNFPGRFSGRQFSNSRSEMNVSTLELGDSALYLCASPTGSATNEKLFFGSGTQLSVL.

The V gene is TRBV7-9, the J gene TRBJ2-3, with 8 bases lining up with TRBD2. In germline, CDR1 is SEHNR, CDR2 FQNEAQ (reference sequence). CDR3 length: 15 amino acids. The junction had 14 bases not matched to a gene; V was cut back by 7 bases and J by 8 bases. CDR3: CASNPRGGTDVTQYF. The CDR3 bases are TGTGCCAGCAACCCACGGGGGGGGACGGATGTTACGCAGTATTTT. The full variable domain, in which reference TRBV7-9 and TRBJ2-3 provide the parts outside the CDR3, is DTGVSQNPRHKITKRGQNVTFRCDPISEHNRLYWYRQTLGQGPEFLTYFQNEAQLEKSRLLSDRFSAERPKGSFSTLEIQRTEQGDSAMYLCASNPRGGTDVTQYFGPGTRLTVL.

J is TRBJ2-3 and V is TRBV5-1; D possibly corresponds to TRBD2 (5 bases). Germline loops: CDR1 SGHRS, CDR2 YFSETQ. Trimming left V 0 bases short and J 11 bases short, with 7 bases between. The CDR3 has 11 residues. CDR3 protein: CASSLVGLQYF. CDR3 nucleotides: TGCGCCAGCAGCTTGGTAGGACTGCAGTATTTT. Full variable domain (remainder filled in from reference TRBV5-1 and TRBJ2-3): KAGVTQTPRYLIKTRGQQVTLSCSPISGHRSVSWYQQTPGQGLQFLFEYFSETQRNKGNFPGRFSGRQFSNSRSEMNVSTLELGDSALYLCASSLVGLQYFGPGTRLTVL.

The chain combines TRBV2 with TRBJ2-1; 10 bases are a match to TRBD2. Trimming took 8 bases from V and 3 from J; bases not matched to a gene: 4. The CDR3 extends over 14 amino acids. Looked up from germline, CDR1 is SNHLY and CDR2 is FYNNEI. CDR3 nucleotide sequence: TGTGCCAGCTCTAGCGGGAGTCTCTACAATGAGCAGTTCTTC. It specifies CASSSGSLYNEQFF.

This clone appeared a single time. The chain uses TRBV7-9 and TRBJ2-7; no reliable D call. Germline CDR1 SEHNR, CDR2 FQNEAQ (reference sequence). The CDR3 spans 11 residues. Trimming took 5 bases from V and 3 from J, leaving 5 bases between them. CDR3 loop: CASSKYYEQYF. The DNA of the CDR3 is TGTGCCAGCAGCAAATACTACGAGCAGTACTTC.

The chain carries TRBV30 and TRBJ1-4; D is possibly TRBD1 (6 bases). The V gene lost 5 bases and the J gene lost 5 bases, with 12 bases spanning the gap. The CDR3 covers 13 residues. CDR1 and CDR2 (germline): GTSNPN, SVGIG (reference sequence). The CDR3: CAWSGVRNEKLFF. The CDR3 nucleotides are TGTGCCTGGTCAGGGGTGAGGAATGAAAAACTGTTTTTT.